The 15 T cell receptor beta chains below all came from one sample that was sequenced in a study of T cell responses to AZD1222 COVID-19 vaccine. Repertoires were generated with immunoSEQ multiplex PCR, while TCRdb's copy carries only in-frame clones and drops some. The sample has around 180,000 clones; 75% to 90% are singletons. The material was peripheral blood, obtained on day 0 of AZD1222 vaccination. The receptors stem from an adult in good health.

The chain employs TRBV13 and TRBJ1-1; a weak D match, TRBD1 (6 bases). Germline lookup yields CDR1 PRHDT and CDR2 FYEKMQ (reference sequence). The CDR3 consists of 16 residues. Trimming pared 6 bases from V and 2 bases from J, leaving 19 bases between. CDR3: CASSHPTTGLNTEAFF. The CDR3 region has the DNA TGTGCCAGCAGTCATCCGACAACAGGGCTAAACACTGAAGCTTTCTTT. The entire variable domain, with the rest obtained from reference TRBV13 and TRBJ1-1, is as follows: AAGVIQSPRHLIKEKRETATLKCYPIPRHDTVYWYQQGPGQDPQFLISFYEKMQSDKGSIPDRFSAQQFSDYHSELNMSSLELGDSALYFCASSHPTTGLNTEAFFGQGTRLTVV.

The rearrangement links TRBV6-5 to TRBJ2-1; perhaps TRBD1 as D (6 bases). This CDR3 comprises 14 residues. CDR1 and CDR2 (germline): MNHEY, SVGAGI. Between the trimmed V and J ends, which lost 6 bases and 0 bases, there was a span of 9 bases. The CDR3 is CASRQGGSYNEQFF. As DNA, the CDR3 is TGTGCCAGCAGACAAGGGGGCTCCTACAATGAGCAGTTCTTC.

V gene TRBV20-1 combines with J gene TRBJ2-3; 8 bases map to TRBD2. This CDR3 contains 16 residues. The trim removed 3 bases at V and 4 bases at J, leaving 12 bases unmatched. Germline V lookup: CDR1 DFQATT, CDR2 SNEGSKA (reference sequence). This CDR3 is CSASGAGDGFADTQYF. CDR3 bases: TGCAGTGCTAGTGGAGCGGGGGACGGGTTCGCAGATACGCAGTATTTT.

The J gene is TRBJ2-3, the V gene TRBV19, with no clear D. Germline assignment: CDR1 LNHDA and CDR2 SQIVND (reference sequence). Trimming took 6 bases from V and 4 from J, leaving 20 bases between them. CDR3 length: 16 amino acids. CDR3 DNA sequence: TGTGCCAGTAGACTCGAAGGCCATTTGGGTGCAGATACGCAGTATTTT. Its translation: CASRLEGHLGADTQYF.

The chain couples TRBV27 to TRBJ1-1; D uncertain. This CDR3 has 14 amino acids. V lost 7 bases to trimming and J lost 5 bases, with 17 bases between them. Germline loops: CDR1 MNHEY, CDR2 SMNVEV (reference sequence). The DNA for the CDR3 is TGTGCCAGCATTGACCGGGCCGGGGAGACTGAAGCTTTCTTT. Its translation: CASIDRAGETEAFF.

The V call is TRBV7-2, the J call TRBJ2-1; 8 bases fit TRBD2. The junction had 7 bases not matched to a gene; V was cut back by 6 bases and J by 3 bases. Germline assignment: CDR1 SGHTA and CDR2 FQGNSA. The CDR3 length is 15 residues. CDR3 amino acids: CASSPSGGGYNEQFF. The CDR3 DNA is TGTGCCAGCAGTCCGAGCGGGGGCGGCTACAATGAGCAGTTCTTC.

The gene calls are TRBV19 and TRBJ2-3, with 8 bases identical to TRBD2. Losses at the gene ends were 8 bases for V and 2 bases for J; bases not matched to a gene: 6. This CDR3 spans 14 amino acids. Germline CDR1 and CDR2: LNHDA and SQIVND (reference sequence). The CDR3 bases are TGTGCCAGTTCGCTAGCGGGCAACACAGATACGCAGTATTTT. Amino acids: CASSLAGNTDTQYF.

V gene TRBV4-1 combines with J gene TRBJ1-2; TRBD1 matches 9 bases. The germline CDR1 and CDR2 sequences are MGHRA and YSYEKL. CDR3 size: 15 residues. V shed 1 base and J 7 bases; nucleotides not matched to a gene: 7. CDR3 nucleotides: TGCGCCAGCAGCCAAGCCCGGGGACAGGGTGGTGGCTACACCTTC. Translated: CASSQARGQGGGYTF.

This chain uses TRBV10-1 with TRBJ2-2; 8 bases are shared with TRBD2. From germline, CDR1 is WNHNN and CDR2 SYGVQD (reference sequence). Trimming at V came to 6 bases and at J to 3 bases, leaving 9 bases not matched to a gene. CDR3 length equals 16 residues. The CDR3 protein is CASSPTAGAYTGELFF. DNA of the CDR3: TGCGCCAGCAGCCCCACAGCGGGGGCCTACACCGGGGAGCTGTTTTTT.

This chain links TRBV4-3 with TRBJ2-2; TRBD1 agrees at 7 bases. CDR1 LGHNA and CDR2 YSLEER come from the germline V gene. V shed 4 bases and J 6 bases; nucleotides not matched to a gene: 5. The CDR3 loop spans 14 amino acids. CDR3 sequence (DNA): TGCGCCAGCAGCCTCGACAGGGAAGCCGGGGAGCTGTTTTTT. Encoded protein: CASSLDREAGELFF.

The chain joins TRBV10-3 to TRBJ1-2, with 7 positions matching TRBD1. This CDR3 contains 13 residues. CDR1 ENHRY and CDR2 SYGVKD come from the germline V gene. V lost 4 bases, J lost 3 bases, and 2 bases stayed unmatched. CDR3 sequence: CAISATGDYGYTF. Written as DNA, the CDR3 is TGTGCCATCAGTGCTACAGGGGACTATGGCTACACCTTC.

The chain couples TRBV18 to TRBJ2-3, with D tentatively TRBD1 (6 bases). The CDR3 is 15 amino acids. V lost 2 bases and J lost 5, with 14 bases in between. Looked up from germline, CDR1 is KGHSH and CDR2 is LQKENI. CDR3 protein: CASSPRQAPGDTQYF. CDR3 DNA: TGTGCCAGCTCACCAAGACAGGCCCCCGGAGATACGCAGTATTTT. Based on the CDR3 plus reference TRBV18 and TRBJ2-3, the full variable domain is NAGVMQNPRHLVRRRGQEARLRCSPMKGHSHVYWYRQLPEEGLKFMVYLQKENIIDESGMPKERFSAEFPKEGPSILRIQQVVRGDSAAYFCASSPRQAPGDTQYFGPGTRLTVL.

This clone was seen ten or more times. The chain uses TRBV19 and TRBJ1-1; no clear D gene. Germline V gene lookup returns CDR1 LNHDA and CDR2 SQIVND (reference sequence). Trimming removed 4 bases at V and 11 bases at J, with 11 bases between. The CDR3 has 11 residues. The CDR3 here is CASSRARGAFF. The DNA for the CDR3 is TGTGCCAGTAGTAGGGCCCGGGGTGCTTTCTTT.

This chain uses TRBV4-2 with TRBJ1-4; no clear D gene. V gave up 1 base and J gave up 0 bases, with 6 bases separating them. The CDR3 covers 15 residues. Germline V gives CDR1 LGHNA, CDR2 YNFKEQ. CDR3: CASSQVGPTNEKLFF. The CDR3 nucleotides read TGTGCCAGCAGCCAAGTTGGACCAACTAATGAAAAACTGTTTTTT.

V usage is TRBV2 and J usage is TRBJ2-5, with 9 nucleotides matching TRBD1. This CDR3 region has 16 residues. V lost 4 bases to trimming and J lost 5 bases; unmatched junction nucleotides: 11. Per the germline V gene, CDR1 is SNHLY and CDR2 is FYNNEI. CDR3 coding DNA: TGTGCCAGCAGTGGAGTCGAGGGACAGGGAGGGGAGACCCAGTACTTC. This translates into CASSGVEGQGGETQYF.